This TCR beta chain was recovered during a study of OX40 agonist ivuxolimab in advanced cancers. Whole-study results and caveats: Clonal expansion was among the lowest in partial responders at 0.1-3.0 mg/kg, especially CD8+.

Losses at the gene ends were 1 base for V and 0 bases for J; bases not matched to a gene: 4. There are 18 residues in the CDR3. Germline V gene data show CDR1 as SGHRS and CDR2 as YFSETQ. Remarks on this clone: Its antigen is not known.

The repertoire was sequenced with immunoSEQ multiplex PCR; TCRdb's copy has only in-frame clones and lacks some. The sample has 50,000 to 65,000 clones, roughly nine tenths seen once. This clonotype originated in an adult with an advanced solid tumor such as melanoma, head and neck, liver or kidney cancer. The J gene is TRBJ2-3, the V gene TRBV5-1; 14 nucleotides agree with TRBD2. The sample consisted of CD4+ or CD8+ T cells sorted from blood, taken in a trial of the OX40 agonist ivuxolimab. CDR3: CASSLRTSGGLSTDTQYF. The DNA for the CDR3 is TGCGCCAGCAGCTTGAGGACTAGCGGGGGGCTTAGCACAGATACGCAGTATTTT. Combining the CDR3 with reference TRBV5-1 and TRBJ2-3 gives the whole variable domain KAGVTQTPRYLIKTRGQQVTLSCSPISGHRSVSWYQQTPGQGLQFLFEYFSETQRNKGNFPGRFSGRQFSNSRSEMNVSTLELGDSALYLCASSLRTSGGLSTDTQYFGPGTRLTVL.